A single sample is the source of the 9 T cell receptor beta chains below, sequenced in a study of blood T cells in healthy people across ages. A sample-barcoded 5' primer and a J-beta primer mix were used in a second PCR of roughly 6 to 12 cycles. TCRdb called the 5' RACE reads again in MiXCR, with one record for every CDR3 protein. This sample carries around 2 million distinct CDR3 sequences, around 40% of them seen once, and the ten largest clones take under 25%. Sequencing was performed on blood. The receptors derive from a human donor in good health.

V gene TRBV14 combines with J gene TRBJ2-5, with 9 nucleotides matching TRBD2. The CDR3 sequence is 18 residues long. With V trimmed by 0 bases and J by 7 bases, 15 bases remained unmatched. Germline CDR1 reads SGHDN; CDR2 reads FVKESK. For the CDR3, the DNA is TGTGCCAGCAGCCAAGACCTAACTAGCGGGTGGGACTTAAGGACCCAGTACTTC. This encodes CASSQDLTSGWDLRTQYF.

The chain is built from TRBV4-3 and TRBJ2-3, with D maybe TRBD2 (6 bases). V lost 2 bases to trimming and J lost 7 bases, with 13 bases between them. The CDR3 is 14 residues long. In germline, CDR1 is LGHNA, CDR2 YSLEER. The CDR3 nucleotides read TGCGCCAGCAGCCAAAATGTGGCGGGGAATACGCAGTATTTT. It translates to CASSQNVAGNTQYF.

This chain connects TRBV18 to TRBJ2-1; 7 bases are a match to TRBD1. J was trimmed by 3 bases and V by 6 bases; bases with no gene match: 11. The V gene's germline CDR1 is KGHSH and CDR2 LQKENI. The CDR3 spans 16 residues. The CDR3 DNA follows: TGTGCCAGCTCTCACAACCGGGACAGAAACTACAATGAGCAGTTCTTC. Protein sequence: CASSHNRDRNYNEQFF.

V and J are TRBV7-8 and TRBJ2-7; TRBD2 might be the D (5 bases). The CDR3 has 13 residues. V was trimmed by 5 bases and J by 4 bases, leaving 12 bases between them. Germline CDR1 reads SGHVS; CDR2 reads FQNEAQ. The DNA for the CDR3 is TGTGCCAGCAGCCCGTACGACTATTACGAGCAGTACTTC. Its protein is CASSPYDYYEQYF.

The chain has TRBV20-1 and TRBJ2-7; 7 positions match TRBD2. The CDR3 sequence is 17 residues long. V lost 1 base and J lost 3; bases outside the gene matches: 15. CDR1 and CDR2 (germline): DFQATT, SNEGSKA (reference sequence). The CDR3 protein is CSARVMLFGRVGYEQYF. The CDR3 DNA reads as TGCAGTGCTAGAGTGATGCTGTTTGGGAGGGTTGGCTACGAGCAGTACTTC.

V and J are TRBV3-1 and TRBJ2-3, with D uncertain. The V and J ends lost 4 bases and 2 bases respectively, with 10 bases between them. Germline CDR1 and CDR2: LGHDT and YNNKEL (reference sequence). CDR3 length: 14 residues. CDR3 in DNA: TGTGCCAGCAGCCCCCAGCCGAACACAGATACGCAGTATTTT. This translates into CASSPQPNTDTQYF.

This clonotype has at least ten counts. The chain joins TRBV20-1 to TRBJ1-2, with 11 bases fitting TRBD1. CDR1 and CDR2 (germline): DFQATT, SNEGSKA (reference sequence). This CDR3 has 13 residues. V was pared by 6 bases and J by 7 bases, with 7 bases of the junction left unmatched. The CDR3 bases are TGCAGTGCCCACCAAGGGACAGGGGGTGGCTACACCTTC. It codes for CSAHQGTGGGYTF.

The chain employs TRBV12-5 and TRBJ1-1; 7 nucleotides agree with TRBD1. This CDR3 has 13 amino acids. Germline CDR1 and CDR2: LGHNT and FRNRAP. V shed 1 base, J shed 4 bases, and the junction held 0 bases outside the gene matches. CDR3 loop: CASGLDRGTEAFF. The CDR3 bases are TGTGCTAGTGGTTTGGACAGGGGCACTGAAGCTTTCTTT.

The chain carries TRBV4-3 and TRBJ1-1; TRBD1 matches 9 bases. After removal of 3 bases from V and 2 bases from J, the junction contained 10 bases not matched to a gene. This CDR3 contains 17 residues. Germline-derived CDR1 and CDR2 are LGHNA and YSLEER. The CDR3 DNA reads TGCGCCAGCAGCCAGTTCCCGGGACAGGGAATAAACACTGAAGCTTTCTTT. It is translated as CASSQFPGQGINTEAFF.